Here is one T cell receptor (beta chain) with its context. Its antigen is undetermined. This sample was taken from a study of cytotoxic CD8 clonotypes in ibrutinib-treated CLL. The overall study: The cohort had 10 to 11 relapsed/refractory and 15 treatment-naive patients, 17 IGHV unmutated. Following treatment for a median about 12 months, range 6 to 36, response samples were then taken.

Study-level results: The public clonotypes identified were infrequent and showed contraction or stability on treatment. At the start, clonality exceeded age-matched healthy donors and followed circulating CD8+ T-cell counts.

Repertoires were generated with immunoSEQ multiplex PCR, while TCRdb's copy carries only in-frame clones and drops some. Of about 160,000 clones detected, approximately 77% appear once; the ten largest clones hold over 2%. The germline V gene encodes CDR1 MNHEY and CDR2 SVGAGI. The CDR3 has 14 amino acids. Trimming at V came to 5 bases and at J to 7 bases, leaving 8 bases not matched to a gene. This sequence was found in a human donor with chronic lymphocytic leukemia. The chain is built from TRBV6-5 and TRBJ2-4, with 7 nucleotides matching TRBD2. Specimen: PBMCs, collected after 12 months of ibrutinib treatment. CDR3 nucleotide sequence: TGTGCCAGCAGTCCCGGGACTAAGGTGAACATTCAGTACTTC. This encodes CASSPGTKVNIQYF.